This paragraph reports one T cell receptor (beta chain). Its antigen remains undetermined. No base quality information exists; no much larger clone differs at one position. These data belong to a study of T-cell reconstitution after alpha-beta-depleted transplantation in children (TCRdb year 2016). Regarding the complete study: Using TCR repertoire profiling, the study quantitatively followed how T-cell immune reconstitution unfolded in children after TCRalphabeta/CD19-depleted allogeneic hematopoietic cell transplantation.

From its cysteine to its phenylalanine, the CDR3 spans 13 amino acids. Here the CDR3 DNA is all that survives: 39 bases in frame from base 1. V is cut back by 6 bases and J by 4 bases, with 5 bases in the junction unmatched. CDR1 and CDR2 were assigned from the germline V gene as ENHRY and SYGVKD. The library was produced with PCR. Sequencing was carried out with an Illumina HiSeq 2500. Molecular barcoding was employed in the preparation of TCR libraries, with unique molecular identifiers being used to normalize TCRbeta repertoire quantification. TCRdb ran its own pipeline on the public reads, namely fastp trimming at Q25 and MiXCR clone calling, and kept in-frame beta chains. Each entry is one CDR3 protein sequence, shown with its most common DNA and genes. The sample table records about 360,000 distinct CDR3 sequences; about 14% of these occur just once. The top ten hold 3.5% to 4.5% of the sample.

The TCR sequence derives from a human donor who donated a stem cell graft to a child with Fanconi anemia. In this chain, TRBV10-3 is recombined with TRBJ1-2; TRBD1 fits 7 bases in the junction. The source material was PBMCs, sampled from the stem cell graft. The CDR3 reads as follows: CAIREGGVYGYTF. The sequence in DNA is TGTGCCATCAGGGAAGGGGGCGTCTATGGCTACACCTTC.